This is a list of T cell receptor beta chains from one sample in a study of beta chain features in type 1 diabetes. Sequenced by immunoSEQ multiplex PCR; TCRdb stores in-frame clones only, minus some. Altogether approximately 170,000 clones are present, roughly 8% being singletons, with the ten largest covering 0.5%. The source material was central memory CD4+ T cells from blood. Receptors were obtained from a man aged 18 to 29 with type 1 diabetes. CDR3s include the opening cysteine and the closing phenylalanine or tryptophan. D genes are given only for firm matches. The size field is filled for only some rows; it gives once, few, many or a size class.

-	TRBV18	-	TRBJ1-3	CASSPTPTEALIYF	TGTGCCAGCTCACCAACCCCGACAGAGGCGCTGATATATTTT
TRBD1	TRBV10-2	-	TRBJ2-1	CASSEGISRDSRNNEQFF	TGCGCCAGCAGTGAAGGGATCTCCCGGGACAGTCGGAACAATGAGCAGTTCTTC
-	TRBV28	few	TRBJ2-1	CASRFGGNEQFF	TGTGCCAGCAGGTTCGGGGGCAATGAGCAGTTCTTC
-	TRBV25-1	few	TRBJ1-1	CASSDGGRDTEAFF	TGTGCCAGCAGTGACGGGGGGCGGGACACTGAAGCTTTCTTT
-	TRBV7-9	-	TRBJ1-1	CASTSGGGRRTEAFF	TGTGCCAGCACCAGCGGGGGGGGGCGAAGAACTGAAGCTTTCTTT
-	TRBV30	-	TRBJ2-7	CAWSGAGFSVQYF	TGTGCCTGGAGTGGGGCGGGGTTTAGCGTGCAGTACTTC
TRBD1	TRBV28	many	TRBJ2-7	CASSPRDRNYEQYF	TGTGCCAGCAGTCCCCGGGACAGAAACTACGAGCAGTACTTC
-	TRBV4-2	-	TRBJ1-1	CASSQDPEGRTEAFF	TGTGCCAGCAGCCAAGATCCGGAGGGTCGCACTGAAGCTTTCTTT
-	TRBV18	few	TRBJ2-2	CASSPEAANTGELFF	TGTGCCAGCTCACCAGAAGCGGCGAACACCGGGGAGCTGTTTTTT
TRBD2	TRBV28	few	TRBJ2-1	CASSITSGPYNEQFF	TGTGCCAGCAGTATTACTAGCGGGCCCTACAATGAGCAGTTCTTC
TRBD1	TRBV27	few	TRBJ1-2	CASSPWTGGDYGYTF	TGTGCCAGCAGTCCGTGGACAGGGGGGGACTATGGCTACACCTTC
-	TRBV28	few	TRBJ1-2	CASTDLTAYGYTF	TGTGCCAGCACCGATTTGACAGCGTATGGCTACACCTTC
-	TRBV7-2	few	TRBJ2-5	CASSLRGAGHQETQYF	TGTGCCAGCAGCTTAAGAGGTGCCGGCCACCAAGAGACCCAGTACTTC
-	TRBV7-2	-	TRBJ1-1	CASSLTLLGELSF	TGTGCCAGCAGCCTAACTTTACTCGGTGAGCTTTCCTTT
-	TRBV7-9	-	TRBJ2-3	CASSLVLGTDTQYF	TGTGCCAGCAGCTTAGTACTCGGCACAGATACGCAGTATTTT
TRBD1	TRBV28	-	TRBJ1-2	CASSLQGGGYGYTF	TGTGCCAGCAGTCTACAGGGGGGAGGCTATGGCTACACCTTC
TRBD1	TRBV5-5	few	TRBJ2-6	CASSELPGQGLNGANVLTF	TGTGCCAGCAGCGAACTTCCGGGACAGGGTCTTAATGGGGCCAACGTCCTGACTTTC
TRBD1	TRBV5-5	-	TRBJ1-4	CASSSDRGSEKLFF	TGTGCCAGCAGTTCCGACAGGGGAAGTGAAAAACTGTTTTTT
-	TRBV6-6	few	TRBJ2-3	CASRDSGGGTDTQYF	TGTGCCAGCAGAGACTCGGGGGGCGGCACAGATACGCAGTATTTT
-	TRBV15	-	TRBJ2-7	CATSRDKGLYEQYF	TGTGCCACCAGCAGAGATAAGGGGCTCTACGAGCAGTACTTC
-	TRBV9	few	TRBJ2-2	CASSAPRGGANTGELFF	TGTGCCAGCAGCGCTCCCCGAGGGGGGGCGAACACCGGGGAGCTGTTTTTT
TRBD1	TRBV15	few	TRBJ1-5	CATSSGRWDRGQDQPQHF	TGTGCCACCAGCAGTGGGAGATGGGACAGGGGGCAGGATCAGCCCCAGCATTTT
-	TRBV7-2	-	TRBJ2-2	CASSLSPRDTGELFF	TGTGCCAGCAGCTTGAGTCCGCGGGACACCGGGGAGCTGTTTTTT
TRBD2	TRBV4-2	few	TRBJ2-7	CASSQSGGGGYEQYF	TGTGCCAGCAGCCAATCGGGAGGAGGTGGCTACGAGCAGTACTTC
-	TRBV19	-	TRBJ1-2	CASSILRGNYGYTF	TGTGCCAGTAGTATCCTTCGGGGGAACTATGGCTACACCTTC
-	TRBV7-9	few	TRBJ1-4	CASSPGGEKLFF	TGTGCCAGCAGCCCAGGAGGTGAAAAACTGTTTTTT
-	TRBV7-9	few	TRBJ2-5	CASSLRQGGGETQYF	TGTGCCAGCAGCCTACGACAGGGAGGTGGAGAGACCCAGTACTTC
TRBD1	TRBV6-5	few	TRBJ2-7	CASSRRQGYEQYF	TGTGCCAGCAGTCGAAGACAGGGTTACGAGCAGTACTTC
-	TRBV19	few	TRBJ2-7	CASSVLAGEQYF	TGTGCCAGTAGTGTCCTCGCCGGGGAGCAGTACTTC
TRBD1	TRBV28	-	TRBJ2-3	CASSSGGRDTQYF	TGTGCCAGCAGTTCAGGGGGCCGAGATACGCAGTATTTT
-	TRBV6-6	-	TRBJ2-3	CASRERSTDTQYF	TGTGCCAGCAGGGAGCGGAGCACAGATACGCAGTATTTT
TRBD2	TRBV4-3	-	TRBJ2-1	CASSLISGGGYNEQFF	TGCGCCAGCAGCCTTATCAGCGGGGGGGGTTACAATGAGCAGTTCTTC
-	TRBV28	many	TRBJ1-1	CASSSGNTEAFF	TGTGCCAGCAGTTCAGGGAACACTGAAGCTTTCTTT
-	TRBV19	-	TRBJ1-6	CASSIRQADNSPLHF	TGTGCCAGTAGTATCCGACAGGCCGATAATTCACCCCTCCACTTT
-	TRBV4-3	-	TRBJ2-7	CASSQGHAEQYF	TGCGCCAGCAGCCAGGGACACGCCGAGCAGTACTTC
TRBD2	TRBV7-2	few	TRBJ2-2	CASSPSGRELFF	TGTGCCAGCAGCCCTAGCGGGAGGGAGCTGTTTTTT
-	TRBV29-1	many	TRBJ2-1	CSGGQLYNEQFF	TGCAGCGGAGGACAGCTCTACAATGAGCAGTTCTTC